The 27 T cell receptor beta chains reported below all come from one sample, sequenced in a study of graft-versus-host responses after intestinal transplantation. Profiled with immunoSEQ multiplex PCR; TCRdb holds only in-frame clones, not every one. The sample gives 40,000 to 55,000 clones, 90% to 95% of which show up once; nearly 4.5% is in the top ten. Sequenced material: PBMCs, taken 524 days after transplant. The receptors originated from a human patient who received an intestinal transplant, so some T cells may come from the graft donor.

The chain employs TRBV4-1 and TRBJ2-7, with 9 bases identical to TRBD1. V lost 1 base and J lost 3; bases outside the gene matches: 7. Germline V gene sequence: CDR1 MGHRA, CDR2 YSYEKL. The CDR3 spans 16 residues. For the CDR3, the DNA is TGCGCCAGCAGCCAAGCAACAGGGGGCAAGGGCTACGAGCAGTACTTC. Amino acid sequence: CASSQATGGKGYEQYF.

This rearrangement joins TRBV7-8 to TRBJ1-1; 8 nucleotides agree with TRBD1. This CDR3 region has 15 residues. Per germline, CDR1 SGHVS and CDR2 FQNEAQ. V gave up 5 bases and J gave up 5 bases; unmatched junction bases: 10. CDR3 bases: TGTGCCAGCAGCCGCCGGGGCCAGGGGGCAACTGAAGCTTTCTTT. Translating gives CASSRRGQGATEAFF.

This clone appeared once. The V gene is TRBV4-3, the J gene TRBJ2-7, with D perhaps TRBD1 (5 bases). The CDR3 extends over 15 amino acids. V was cut by 2 bases and J by 0 bases, with 11 bases left in between. From germline, CDR1 is LGHNA and CDR2 YSLEER. As DNA, the CDR3 is TGCGCCAGCAGCCAATATGTAGGGGTCTCCTACGAGCAGTACTTC. Translated, it gives CASSQYVGVSYEQYF.

The chain uses TRBV7-2 and TRBJ2-7, with 12 bases matching TRBD2. CDR3 length equals 18 residues. The V gene's germline CDR1 is SGHTA and CDR2 FQGNSA. V dropped 1 base and J dropped 3; count of bases not matched to a gene: 10. The CDR3 DNA is TGTGCCAGCAGCTTAGTTGGACTAGCGGGACACGCGTACTACGAGCAGTACTTC. Protein sequence: CASSLVGLAGHAYYEQYF.

The rearrangement joins TRBV28 to TRBJ2-5; 7 bases line up with TRBD2. J gave up 6 bases and V 5 bases, and 15 bases lay outside the gene matches. Germline-derived CDR1 and CDR2 are MDHEN and SYDVKM. This CDR3 spans 16 amino acids. CDR3 loop: CASSPLWREKGKTQYF. CDR3 sequence (DNA): TGTGCCAGCAGTCCCTTGTGGCGGGAGAAGGGAAAGACCCAGTACTTC.

The chain is built from TRBV4-3 and TRBJ2-1; 9 bases are shared with TRBD2. The CDR3 is 16 residues long. V lost 0 bases, J lost 3 bases, and 3 bases stayed unmatched. Germline CDR1 LGHNA, CDR2 YSLEER. The DNA of the CDR3 is TGCGCCAGCAGCCAAGATGGGACTAGCAGCTACAATGAGCAGTTCTTC. As protein: CASSQDGTSSYNEQFF.

In DNA, the CDR3 is TGCGCCAGCAGCTTGGCCGGGGACAGGGCGTCCGGGGAGCTGTTTTTT. Translating gives CASSLAGDRASGELFF. The chain carries TRBV5-1 and TRBJ2-2; 9 bases line up with TRBD1. The length of the CDR3 is 16 residues. The germline V gene has CDR1 SGHRS and CDR2 YFSETQ. The trim removed 0 bases at V and 6 bases at J, leaving 6 bases unmatched.

The genes are TRBV6-5 and TRBJ2-1, with 7 bases matching TRBD2. This CDR3 has 14 amino acids. CDR1 and CDR2 from the germline V gene are MNHEY and SVGAGI. The V gene end was trimmed by 6 bases and the J gene end by 4 bases; junction bases not matched to a gene: 6. Here the CDR3 DNA reads TGTGCCAGCAGCCCGGGACTAACGTACAATGAGCAGTTCTTC. Protein sequence: CASSPGLTYNEQFF.

V gene TRBV25-1 combines with J gene TRBJ2-1; 8 bases match TRBD2. J gave up 7 bases and V 4 bases, and 9 bases lay outside the gene matches. The germline V gene encodes CDR1 MGHDK and CDR2 SYGVNS. This CDR3 has 15 residues. This chain's CDR3 is CASSAPPGRDNEQFF. CDR3 coding DNA: TGTGCCAGCAGTGCCCCTCCCGGGAGGGATAATGAGCAGTTCTTC.

This clone came up a few times. V usage is TRBV29-1 and J usage is TRBJ1-2; 7 bases map to TRBD1. Germline V gene data show CDR1 as SQVTM and CDR2 as ANQGSEA. J was trimmed by 4 bases and V by 7 bases; bases with no gene match: 6. This CDR3 comprises 12 residues. In DNA, the CDR3 is TGCAGCGGAGGGACAGCCCTCTATGGCTACACCTTC. It is translated as CSGGTALYGYTF.

The chain couples TRBV5-8 to TRBJ2-5; no firm D call. Trimming pared 1 base from V and 13 bases from J, leaving 11 bases between. The length of the CDR3 is 11 residues. Germline V gene sequence: CDR1 SGHTS, CDR2 YDEGEE. Here the CDR3 DNA reads TGTGCCAGCAGCTTGTCATCGCATCGGTACTTC. It codes for CASSLSSHRYF.

This clone appeared a single time. The V call is TRBV18, the J call TRBJ2-7; D could derive from TRBD1 or TRBD2 (5 bases each). Per the germline V gene, CDR1 is KGHSH and CDR2 is LQKENI. V shed 1 base and J shed 5 bases, with 21 bases lying between them. The CDR3 consists of 17 residues. The CDR3 coding sequence is TGTGCCAGCTCACCACAGCCCTTGACCTGGGGGTTCCACGAGCAGTACTTC. Amino acids: CASSPQPLTWGFHEQYF.

This clone was detected only a few times. The chain uses TRBV28 and TRBJ2-1, with 8 bases that match TRBD2. With V trimmed by 7 bases and J by 3 bases, 14 bases remained unmatched. CDR3 length equals 17 residues. The germline gives CDR1 MDHEN, CDR2 SYDVKM. CDR3 DNA sequence: TGTGCCAGCAAGGGAATTGGACTAGCAATAAACTACAATGAGCAGTTCTTC. Protein sequence: CASKGIGLAINYNEQFF.

The genes are TRBV9 and TRBJ2-2; 8 bases are a match to TRBD2. CDR3 size: 14 residues. Germline CDR1 SGDLS, CDR2 YYNGEE. With 0 bases clipped from V and 5 bases from J, the junction kept 0 bases outside the gene matches. The CDR3 is CASSVGGGTGELFF. CDR3 bases: TGTGCCAGCAGCGTAGGCGGGGGGACCGGGGAGCTGTTTTTT. The variable domain in full, completed from reference TRBV9 and TRBJ2-2, reads DSGVTQTPKHLITATGQRVTLRCSPRSGDLSVYWYQQSLDQGLQFLIQYYNGEERAKGNILERFSAQQFPDLHSELNLSSLELGDSALYFCASSVGGGTGELFFGEGSRLTVL.

The chain couples TRBV7-2 to TRBJ2-5; TRBD2 matches 8 bases. The CDR3 loop spans 16 amino acids. J gave up 6 bases and V 1 base, and 10 bases lay outside the gene matches. CDR1 and CDR2 (germline): SGHTA, FQGNSA. This CDR3 is CASSLVSSGPGQTQYF. The CDR3 DNA reads TGTGCCAGCAGCTTAGTTTCTAGCGGGCCCGGTCAGACCCAGTACTTC. The full variable domain, with the rest looked up from reference TRBV7-2 and TRBJ2-5, is GAGVSQSPSNKVTEKGKDVELRCDPISGHTALYWYRQSLGQGLEFLIYFQGNSAPDKSGLPSDRFSAERTGGSVSTLTIQRTQQEDSAVYLCASSLVSSGPGQTQYFGPGTRLLVL.

The V call is TRBV6-1, the J call TRBJ1-2; D ambiguous. This CDR3 has 13 residues. V lost 6 bases and J 8 bases, leaving 16 bases between the germline ends. CDR1 MNHNS and CDR2 SASEGT come from the germline V gene. CDR3 bases: TGTGCCAGCAGGGACGGTTTGAAGGGAGGCTACACCTTC. Translated: CASRDGLKGGYTF.

J is TRBJ1-1 and V is TRBV5-1; D is undetermined. Germline V gene data show CDR1 as SGHRS and CDR2 as YFSETQ. V was cut by 0 bases and J by 1 base, with 16 bases left in between. The CDR3 consists of 17 residues. The CDR3 region is CASSLAPLKTANTEAFF. DNA of the CDR3: TGCGCCAGCAGCTTGGCCCCTTTAAAGACCGCGAACACTGAAGCTTTCTTT.

The rearrangement uses TRBV19 and TRBJ2-1; TRBD2 matches at 12 bases. CDR1 LNHDA and CDR2 SQIVND come from the germline V gene (reference sequence). There are 15 residues in the CDR3. J lost 8 bases, V lost 5 bases, and 7 bases had no gene match. The CDR3 spells CASSLTSGRLDEQFF. As DNA, the CDR3 is TGTGCCAGTAGTTTAACTAGCGGGAGGCTCGATGAGCAGTTCTTC.

This chain links TRBV6-5 with TRBJ1-1; D not certain. The germline gives CDR1 MNHEY, CDR2 SVGAGI. Trimming pared 5 bases from V and 1 base from J, leaving 14 bases between. This CDR3 comprises 15 residues. The CDR3 protein is CASSTRHLENTEAFF. The CDR3 DNA reads as TGTGCCAGCAGTACACGACACTTAGAGAACACTGAAGCTTTCTTT.

The gene calls are TRBV15 and TRBJ1-5, with D possibly TRBD1 on 5 matching bases. From germline, CDR1 is LNHNV and CDR2 YYDKDF (reference sequence). This CDR3 is 16 amino acids long. V lost 3 bases to trimming and J lost 0 bases, with 12 bases between them. CDR3 nucleotides: TGTGCCACCAGCAGGTGGGGGGAATATAGCAATCAGCCCCAGCATTTT. It codes for CATSRWGEYSNQPQHF.

The chain couples TRBV6-6 to TRBJ2-7; D remains unclear. This CDR3 comprises 11 residues. Trimming left V 6 bases short and J 5 bases short, with 8 bases between. Per the germline V gene, CDR1 is MNHNY and CDR2 is SVGAGI (reference sequence). The CDR3 DNA sequence: TGTGCCAGCAGGAGTCTCCACGAGCAGTACTTC. Protein: CASRSLHEQYF.

This chain connects TRBV5-1 to TRBJ2-7; 9 bases map to TRBD1. Germline CDR1 is SGHRS and CDR2 is YFSETQ. This CDR3 comprises 14 residues. Trimming removed 4 bases from V and 3 bases from J; junction bases left unmatched: 5. CDR3 protein: CASSTGTGRYEQYF. Written as DNA, the CDR3 is TGCGCCAGCAGCACCGGGACAGGGCGCTACGAGCAGTACTTC.

This chain joins TRBV5-1 and TRBJ2-7; D remains ambiguous. Germline values: CDR1 SGHRS, CDR2 YFSETQ. The CDR3 extends over 15 amino acids. Trimming stripped 0 bases from V and 0 bases from J, with 10 bases between. In nucleotides, the CDR3 is TGCGCCAGCAGCTTGGGTTCCTCTAACTCCTACGAGCAGTACTTC. Translated: CASSLGSSNSYEQYF.

The chain has TRBV11-2 and TRBJ2-5; perhaps TRBD2 as D (6 bases). Germline lookup yields CDR1 SGHAT and CDR2 FQNNGV. The V end lost 4 bases, the J end lost 4 bases, and 10 bases lay between the germline ends. This CDR3 is 13 amino acids long. The CDR3 sequence: CASSSGGPETQYF. Here the CDR3 DNA reads TGTGCCAGCAGCTCCGGGGGACCAGAGACCCAGTACTTC. The full variable domain, in which reference TRBV11-2 and TRBJ2-5 provide the parts outside the CDR3, is EAGVAQSPRYKIIEKRQSVAFWCNPISGHATLYWYQQILGQGPKLLIQFQNNGVVDDSQLPKDRFSAERLKGVDSTLKIQPAKLEDSAVYLCASSSGGPETQYFGPGTRLLVL.

The chain combines TRBV19 with TRBJ2-7, with 8 bases lining up with TRBD1. The CDR3 extends over 15 amino acids. V trimming: 4 bases; J trimming: 0 bases; junction bases outside the gene matches: 5. Germline loops: CDR1 LNHDA, CDR2 SQIVND (reference sequence). CDR3 sequence reads: CASSRGQGPSYEQYF. CDR3 nucleotides: TGTGCCAGTAGTAGAGGACAGGGTCCCTCCTACGAGCAGTACTTC.

The chain carries TRBV11-3 and TRBJ2-1; 12 nucleotides match TRBD2. This CDR3 spans 14 amino acids. CDR1 and CDR2 from the germline V gene are SGHNT and YENEEA. J lost 9 bases, V lost 3 bases, and 3 bases had no gene match. The CDR3 sequence is CASSLTSGSAEQFF. The CDR3 DNA reads as TGTGCCAGCAGCTTGACTAGCGGGAGCGCTGAGCAGTTCTTC.

The genes are TRBV19 and TRBJ2-1, with a possible D match to TRBD2 (7 bases). Trimming took 3 bases from V and 7 from J, leaving 13 bases between them. Germline V gene data show CDR1 as LNHDA and CDR2 as SQIVND (reference sequence). The CDR3 extends over 14 amino acids. The CDR3 here is CASSILQGGNEQFF. Written as DNA, the CDR3 is TGTGCCAGTAGTATTTTACAGGGAGGGAATGAGCAGTTCTTC.